Below, 28 T cell receptor beta chains from the same sample are listed, as sequenced in a study of shared clonotypes between healthy human individuals. The table came from immunoSEQ multiplex PCR; TCRdb's copy has only in-frame clones and leaves some out. The data contain 2 million to 2.5 million clones, about nine tenths of them singletons. Sequencing input: naive CD4+ T cells from PBMCs. Subset in this sample: CD45RA+ positively selected. The receptors originated from a man aged 18 to 30 in good health. Some clones in this sample may be carry-over from other donors' samples.

Only a few counts were recorded for this clone. Other DNA sequences of this sample code for an identical CDR3. For the CDR3, the DNA is TGTGCCTGGAGTGTGACAGGGCGGACTGAAGCTTTCTTT. Translation gives CAWSVTGRTEAFF. The J gene is TRBJ1-1, the V gene TRBV30; TRBD1 matches at 7 bases. The CDR3 covers 13 residues. The V gene's germline CDR1 is GTSNPN and CDR2 SVGIG (reference sequence). V dropped 0 bases and J dropped 5; count of bases not matched to a gene: 3.

This CDR3 is CASSSGQAAVYEQYF. CDR3 sequence (DNA): TGTGCCAGCAGTTCGGGACAGGCGGCGGTCTACGAGCAGTACTTC. The chain employs TRBV6-6 and TRBJ2-7; TRBD1 matches at 8 bases. The CDR3 runs to 15 residues. The V gene end was trimmed by 4 bases and the J gene end by 3 bases; junction bases not matched to a gene: 8. Germline loops: CDR1 MNHNY, CDR2 SVGAGI (reference sequence).

The chain carries TRBV5-3 and TRBJ2-7; D perhaps matches TRBD2 (6 bases). TRBV5-3 is an ORF, with its function uncertain. V was trimmed by 3 bases and J by 4 bases, leaving 23 bases between them. This CDR3 comprises 17 residues. The DNA for the CDR3 is TGTGCCAGAAGCTGGAGGGGAGTGAGGACGCCGGATTACGAGCAGTACTTC. Translation gives CARSWRGVRTPDYEQYF.

The rearrangement uses TRBV7-9 and TRBJ1-1; perhaps TRBD1 as D (5 bases). Germline V gene lookup returns CDR1 SEHNR and CDR2 FQNEAQ (reference sequence). V dropped 4 bases and J dropped 11 bases, with 23 bases sitting between them. The CDR3 runs 15 residues. CDR3 nucleotide sequence: TGTGCCAGCAGCTCCTCTGCTCGACACCAGGGAGGGGCTTTCTTT. It encodes CASSSSARHQGGAFF.

The chain carries TRBV18 and TRBJ1-2, with unresolved D. The V and J ends lost 3 bases and 5 bases respectively, with 19 bases between them. The germline gives CDR1 KGHSH, CDR2 LQKENI. The CDR3 consists of 16 residues. The CDR3 spells CASSPPSLGSSYGYTF. DNA for the CDR3: TGTGCCAGCTCACCGCCGTCGTTGGGGTCCTCTTATGGCTACACCTTC.

Only a few counts were recorded for this clone. The chain couples TRBV10-2 to TRBJ2-7; a weak D match, TRBD2 (6 bases). CDR3 length equals 14 residues. Germline values: CDR1 WSHSY, CDR2 SAAADI. V was clipped by 8 bases and J by 6 bases, with 20 bases between them. CDR3 sequence: CASRERSFWTEQYF. CDR3 coding DNA: TGCGCCAGCCGGGAGCGGTCCTTCTGGACCGAGCAGTACTTC.

Details on this clone: Different DNA sequences within this sample yield the same CDR3. The CDR3 coding sequence is TGTGCCAGCTCACCGGGACCTGGGAACCAGCCCCAGCATTTT. This sequence encodes CASSPGPGNQPQHF. The chain uses TRBV18 and TRBJ1-5; a weak D match, TRBD1 (5 bases). CDR1 KGHSH and CDR2 LQKENI come from the germline V gene. CDR3 size: 14 residues. The V and J ends lost 3 bases and 7 bases respectively, with 13 bases between them.

Remarks on this clone: Other DNA sequences in this specimen translate into the identical CDR3. The rearrangement links TRBV6-1 to TRBJ1-1; no clear D. Trimming took off 6 bases at V and 2 bases at J, with 4 bases between the two ends. CDR1 is MNHNS, CDR2 SASEGT, per germline. This CDR3 spans 11 amino acids. CDR3 DNA: TGTGCCAGCAGCCGTAACACTGAAGCTTTCTTT. This codes for CASSRNTEAFF.

The rearrangement uses TRBV18 and TRBJ1-5; 8 nucleotides align to TRBD1. This CDR3 has 15 residues. With V trimmed by 5 bases and J by 6 bases, 9 bases remained unmatched. Germline lookup yields CDR1 KGHSH and CDR2 LQKENI. CDR3 in amino acids: CASSWVRGLGQPQHF. Written as DNA, the CDR3 is TGTGCCAGCTCATGGGTCAGGGGGCTCGGTCAGCCCCAGCATTTT.

This chain links TRBV28 with TRBJ1-1, with no clear D. The CDR3 is 13 residues long. V lost 7 bases, J lost 5 bases, and 14 bases lay in between. Germline loops: CDR1 MDHEN, CDR2 SYDVKM. The CDR3 loop is CASIPPGRTEAFF. The CDR3 DNA reads TGTGCCAGCATTCCCCCGGGAAGGACTGAAGCTTTCTTT.

The sample holds one count of this clone. The chain is built from TRBV7-2 and TRBJ2-3, with unresolved D. This CDR3 spans 16 amino acids. Germline-derived CDR1 and CDR2 are SGHTA and FQGNSA. The germline V and J ends were trimmed by 5 bases and 1 base, with 16 bases remaining between them. The CDR3 loop is CASSRWSLAGTDTQYF. The CDR3 coding sequence is TGTGCCAGCAGCAGATGGTCTCTGGCGGGCACAGATACGCAGTATTTT. Combining the CDR3 with reference TRBV7-2 and TRBJ2-3 gives the whole variable domain GAGVSQSPSNKVTEKGKDVELRCDPISGHTALYWYRQSLGQGLEFLIYFQGNSAPDKSGLPSDRFSAERTGGSVSTLTIQRTQQEDSAVYLCASSRWSLAGTDTQYFGPGTRLTVL.

The genes are TRBV9 and TRBJ2-5, with 7 bases matching TRBD1. Trimming removed 3 bases from V and 1 base from J; junction bases left unmatched: 9. Per germline, CDR1 SGDLS and CDR2 YYNGEE. The CDR3 contains 16 residues. The CDR3 nucleotides are TGTGCCAGCAGCGAAAGTTCGAGACAGGGCCAAGAGACCCAGTACTTC. Encoded protein: CASSESSRQGQETQYF. The full variable domain, completed using reference TRBV9 and TRBJ2-5, is DSGVTQTPKHLITATGQRVTLRCSPRSGDLSVYWYQQSLDQGLQFLIQYYNGEERAKGNILERFSAQQFPDLHSELNLSSLELGDSALYFCASSESSRQGQETQYFGPGTRLLVL.

The chain recombines TRBV7-2 with TRBJ2-5; TRBD1 matches at 8 bases. V gave up 1 base and J gave up 4 bases; unmatched junction bases: 8. Germline CDR1 SGHTA, CDR2 FQGNSA. The CDR3 is made up of 16 amino acids. The CDR3 region has the DNA TGTGCCAGCAGCTTAGGTCGACAGGGGAACAGAGAGACCCAGTACTTC. Translated, it gives CASSLGRQGNRETQYF.

This clone was seen only once. A much larger clonotype is one base distant, so this may be a read error. In nucleotides, the CDR3 is TGTGCCAGCAGCTTAGCGCAGAACACTGAAGCTTTCTTT. Translating gives CASSLAQNTEAFF. This rearrangement joins TRBV7-9 to TRBJ1-1; no reliable D call. Looked up from germline, CDR1 is SEHNR and CDR2 is FQNEAQ (reference sequence). Trimming took 0 bases from V and 1 from J, leaving 3 bases between them. The CDR3 runs 13 residues.

V is TRBV25-1 and J is TRBJ2-5; 8 bases fit TRBD1. Germline CDR1 reads MGHDK; CDR2 reads SYGVNS. The CDR3 extends over 13 amino acids. The V gene end was trimmed by 8 bases and the J gene end by 4 bases; junction bases not matched to a gene: 6. The CDR3 DNA reads as TGTGCCAGCCGACGGACAGGGACAGAGACCCAGTACTTC. This encodes CASRRTGTETQYF.

The rearrangement uses TRBV9 and TRBJ2-7; 7 nucleotides agree with TRBD1. CDR3 length: 15 amino acids. Per the germline V gene, CDR1 is SGDLS and CDR2 is YYNGEE. V trimming: 2 bases; J trimming: 3 bases; junction bases outside the gene matches: 8. The CDR3, as DNA: TGTGCCAGCAGCGTTACCTCGGGACAGATCTACGAGCAGTACTTC. Amino acids: CASSVTSGQIYEQYF. Full variable domain (outside the CDR3, taken from reference TRBV9 and TRBJ2-7): DSGVTQTPKHLITATGQRVTLRCSPRSGDLSVYWYQQSLDQGLQFLIQYYNGEERAKGNILERFSAQQFPDLHSELNLSSLELGDSALYFCASSVTSGQIYEQYFGPGTRLTVT.

This clone came up once. Additional DNA sequences in this sample encode the identical CDR3. The chain employs TRBV28 and TRBJ1-3; D is undetermined. Germline V lookup: CDR1 MDHEN, CDR2 SYDVKM. This CDR3 is built from 13 residues. Between the trimmed V and J ends, which lost 7 bases and 0 bases, there was a span of 7 bases. CDR3 sequence: CASKVGSGNTIYF. The CDR3 DNA follows: TGTGCCAGCAAAGTCGGCTCTGGAAACACCATATATTTT.

Notes on this clone: The sample contains more than one DNA sequence encoding this CDR3. The chain has TRBV9 and TRBJ2-2; 7 nucleotides agree with TRBD2. Germline V lookup: CDR1 SGDLS, CDR2 YYNGEE. The CDR3 extends over 16 amino acids. J gave up 4 bases and V 0 bases, and 6 bases lay outside the gene matches. For the CDR3, the DNA is TGTGCCAGCAGCGTAGTGGTGGGAGGGCCCACCGGGGAGCTGTTTTTT. This translates into CASSVVVGGPTGELFF.

This chain links TRBV14 with TRBJ1-1; D is uncertain. Germline lookup yields CDR1 SGHDN and CDR2 FVKESK. The CDR3 totals 18 residues. The V gene lost 4 bases and the J gene lost 4 bases, with 25 bases spanning the gap. The CDR3, as DNA: TGTGCCAGCAGCCCCCCCGGTGGGCAGCGGCGTTGGGGCACTGAAGCTTTCTTT. Residues: CASSPPGGQRRWGTEAFF. Full variable domain (remainder filled in from reference TRBV14 and TRBJ1-1): EAGVTQFPSHSVIEKGQTVTLRCDPISGHDNLYWYRRVMGKEIKFLLHFVKESKQDESGMPNNRFLAERTGGTYSTLKVQPAELEDSGVYFCASSPPGGQRRWGTEAFFGQGTRLTVV.

The chain employs TRBV4-1 and TRBJ2-1; D tentatively reads TRBD1 or TRBD2 (5 bases each). Germline CDR1 reads MGHRA; CDR2 reads YSYEKL. V shed 3 bases and J shed 7 bases, with 13 bases lying between them. The CDR3 length is 14 residues. The CDR3 reads CASSQREGANEQFF. CDR3 DNA: TGCGCCAGCAGCCAGAGGGAAGGGGCTAATGAGCAGTTCTTC.

This clone appeared a single time. V is TRBV18 and J is TRBJ2-1; 7 nucleotides agree with TRBD1. The germline CDR1 and CDR2 sequences are KGHSH and LQKENI. V was clipped by 3 bases and J by 1 base; unmatched bases: 6. This CDR3 comprises 16 residues. The CDR3 DNA is TGTGCCAGCTCACCCAGACCGGGACAGTCCTACAATGAGCAGTTCTTC. As protein: CASSPRPGQSYNEQFF.

This clone was counted once. This chain joins TRBV9 and TRBJ1-2; TRBD1 might be the D (5 bases). V lost 0 bases and J 7 bases, leaving 19 bases between the germline ends. Germline loops: CDR1 SGDLS, CDR2 YYNGEE. The CDR3 has 16 residues. CDR3 bases: TGTGCCAGCAGCGTAGGAGGGGACTCGAGTCTACCTGGCTACACCTTC. Encoded protein: CASSVGGDSSLPGYTF.

This CDR3 is CASSPPARGNSPLHF. For the CDR3, the DNA is TGTGCCAGCAGCCCACCAGCGAGGGGGAATTCACCCCTCCACTTT. V is TRBV7-9 and J is TRBJ1-6, with a weak D call TRBD1 (6 bases). The CDR3 has 15 residues. V was cut by 5 bases and J by 7 bases, with 15 bases left in between. CDR1 is SEHNR and CDR2 is FQNEAQ in the germline V gene (reference sequence).

The V call is TRBV9, the J call TRBJ2-3; the match to TRBD1 covers 9 bases. There are 16 residues in the CDR3. The trim removed 3 bases at V and 6 bases at J, leaving 11 bases unmatched. Per the germline V gene, CDR1 is SGDLS and CDR2 is YYNGEE. CDR3 DNA sequence: TGTGCCAGCAGCGCGGCCCCGGGACAGGGATCGGATACGCAGTATTTT. Its translation is CASSAAPGQGSDTQYF.

V and J are TRBV27 and TRBJ2-1; D is unresolved. The germline V gene encodes CDR1 MNHEY and CDR2 SMNVEV (reference sequence). V shed 6 bases and J shed 0 bases, with 15 bases lying between them. This CDR3 has 16 amino acids. The CDR3 DNA sequence: TGTGCCAGCAGCTACCCCCCGGCTTACTCCTACAATGAGCAGTTCTTC. Its protein product is CASSYPPAYSYNEQFF.

The chain uses TRBV28 and TRBJ1-4; TRBD1 matches at 9 bases. This CDR3 comprises 16 residues. V was clipped by 4 bases and J by 7 bases; unmatched bases: 10. Germline V lookup: CDR1 MDHEN, CDR2 SYDVKM. CDR3 nucleotide sequence: TGTGCCAGCAGTTCTTTAACAGGGGGCGCAAGTGAAAAACTGTTTTTT. Its protein is CASSSLTGGASEKLFF.

The chain recombines TRBV7-3 with TRBJ2-3, with unresolved D. Trimming took 5 bases from V and 3 from J, leaving 9 bases between them. The CDR3 totals 13 residues. The germline gives CDR1 SGHTA, CDR2 FQGTGA. The CDR3 DNA follows: TGTGCCAGCAGCCAAGGTCAGACAGATACGCAGTATTTT. Encoded protein: CASSQGQTDTQYF.

The chain joins TRBV28 to TRBJ2-1; 9 nucleotides align to TRBD1. Germline loops: CDR1 MDHEN, CDR2 SYDVKM. The CDR3 is 15 residues long. Germline trimming cut 5 bases from V and 3 bases from J; bases unmatched to any gene: 5. This chain's CDR3 is CASSGGTGNYNEQFF. DNA of the CDR3: TGTGCCAGCAGTGGGGGGACAGGGAACTACAATGAGCAGTTCTTC.